This TCR beta chain is drawn from a study of CD8+CD57+ T cells in acquired aplastic anemia (dated by TCRdb to the late 2010s). For the wider study: DNA extracted from sorted CD4+ and CD8+ cells had a mean of around 3.3 ug, with a range of 0.2 to 27.4 ug. CD8+CD57+ expansion was defined as frequency above the mean frequency observed in healthy subjects. Results and caveats for the whole study, not just this receptor: Between patients and healthy controls, no significant difference in CD8+ Simpson's diversity was found (P=0.060). Some 30 CD8+ CDR3 sequences were shared between patients and controls but appeared highly expressed in patients and within their immunodominant clones.

Genomic DNA was used as template for profiling of TCR beta VDJ combinations and CDR3 sequences. TCR repertoire sequencing was run on an Illumina HiSeq 2000. As for how the authors treated the data: TRBV/TRBJ rearrangement plots, CDR3 size and DJ length profiles, and Simpson's diversity index were used to assess repertoires. Whichever DNA sequence was most abundant in the deep sequencing data was defined as the immunodominant clone. CDR3 amino acid sequences were screened for sharing across subjects and compared with published repertoires and the VDJdb database. TCRdb reworked the public reads: Q25 trimming with fastp, MiXCR clone assembly, productive beta chains retained. Under each unique CDR3 protein, matching rows form one entry showing the most common genes and DNA. The V and J calls were determined by TCRdb, not by the authors. Within this sample are about 220,000 distinct CDR3 sequences, with around 43% of them counted one time only. 7% to 9.5% of the sample comes from the top ten.

Flow cytometry had shown CD8+CD57+ cell expansion in the patients selected for sequencing. Every patient had a diagnosis of severe acquired aplastic anemia based on International Study of Aplastic Anemia and Agranulocytosis and Camitta criteria. No patient had received any therapy when blood was sampled. The study deep-sequenced TCR repertoires of sorted CD4+ and CD8+ blood T cells from severe aplastic anemia patients and healthy subjects. Patients were enrolled under clinicaltrials.gov protocols 00001620, 01623167, 00001397, 00071045, 00081523 and 00961064 in the USA. Ficoll-Paque density gradient centrifugation was used to isolate peripheral blood mononuclear cells. Before DNA extraction, CD4+ and CD8+ T cells were sorted by FACS or by magnetic beads. V and J are truncated by 7 bases and 1 base respectively, leaving an intervening sequence of 11 bases. From its cysteine to its phenylalanine, the CDR3 spans 14 amino acids. Just CDR3 DNA is preserved here, 42 bases in frame from base 1. CDR1 and CDR2, looked up from the germline V gene, are SGHTA and FQGNSA.

This clonotype was found once. Its antigen is still unknown. Qualities for individual bases were not recorded, and no much larger clone is one base off. A single read makes a weak case. Sequenced: sorted CD4+, CD8+, or CD8+CD57+ T cells (not recorded which) from PBMCs. The chain links TRBV7-2 with TRBJ2-1, with the D assignment possibly TRBD1 or TRBD2, given 6 matching bases for each. The origin of this receptor is a human donor with aplastic anemia. The nucleotides read TGTGCCAGCACCAAAGGGGGGTCCTACAATGAGCAGTTCTTC. This sequence encodes CASTKGGSYNEQFF.